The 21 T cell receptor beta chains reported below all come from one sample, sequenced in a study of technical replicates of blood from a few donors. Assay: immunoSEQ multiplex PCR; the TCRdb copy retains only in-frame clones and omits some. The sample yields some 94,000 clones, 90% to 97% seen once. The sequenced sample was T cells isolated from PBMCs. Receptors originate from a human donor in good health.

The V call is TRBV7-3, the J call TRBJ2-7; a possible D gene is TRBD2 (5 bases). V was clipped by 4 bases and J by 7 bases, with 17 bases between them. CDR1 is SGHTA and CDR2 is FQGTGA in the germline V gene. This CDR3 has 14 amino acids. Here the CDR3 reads CASSSSLITGEQYF. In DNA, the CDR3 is TGTGCCAGCAGCTCCAGTTTAATCACGGGGGAGCAGTACTTC.

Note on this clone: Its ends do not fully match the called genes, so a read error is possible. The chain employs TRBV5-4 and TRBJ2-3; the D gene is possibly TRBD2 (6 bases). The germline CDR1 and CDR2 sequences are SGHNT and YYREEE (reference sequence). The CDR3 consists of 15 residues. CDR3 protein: CASRLGGLLSDTQYF. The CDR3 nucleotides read TGTGCCAGCAGATTGGGAGGCCTCCTATCAGATACGCAGTATTTT.

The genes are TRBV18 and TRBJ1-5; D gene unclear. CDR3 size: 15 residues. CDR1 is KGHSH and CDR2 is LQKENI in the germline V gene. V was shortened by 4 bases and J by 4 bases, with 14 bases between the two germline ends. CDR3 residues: CASSLLNSGNQPQHF. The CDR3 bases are TGTGCCAGCTCACTTCTGAATTCCGGGAATCAGCCCCAGCATTTT. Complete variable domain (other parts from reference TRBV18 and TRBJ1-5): NAGVMQNPRHLVRRRGQEARLRCSPMKGHSHVYWYRQLPEEGLKFMVYLQKENIIDESGMPKERFSAEFPKEGPSILRIQQVVRGDSAAYFCASSLLNSGNQPQHFGDGTRLSIL.

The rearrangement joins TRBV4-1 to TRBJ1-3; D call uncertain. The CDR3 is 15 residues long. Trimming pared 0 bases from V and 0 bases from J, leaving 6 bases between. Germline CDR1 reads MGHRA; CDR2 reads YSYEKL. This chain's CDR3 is CASSQDPHSGNTIYF. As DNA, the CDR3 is TGCGCCAGCAGCCAAGATCCCCACTCTGGAAACACCATATATTTT.

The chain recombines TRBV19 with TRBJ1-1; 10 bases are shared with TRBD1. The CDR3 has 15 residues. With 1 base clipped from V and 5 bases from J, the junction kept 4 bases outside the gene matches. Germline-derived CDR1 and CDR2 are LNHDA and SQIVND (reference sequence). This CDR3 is CASSIGDRGLTEAFF. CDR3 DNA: TGTGCCAGTAGTATAGGTGACAGGGGGCTGACTGAAGCTTTCTTT.

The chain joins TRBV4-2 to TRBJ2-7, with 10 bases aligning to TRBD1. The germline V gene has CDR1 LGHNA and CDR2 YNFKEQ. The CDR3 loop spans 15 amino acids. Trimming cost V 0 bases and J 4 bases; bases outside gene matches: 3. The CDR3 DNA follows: TGTGCCAGCAGCCAAGATCGACAGGGGGCTTACGAGCAGTACTTC. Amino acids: CASSQDRQGAYEQYF.

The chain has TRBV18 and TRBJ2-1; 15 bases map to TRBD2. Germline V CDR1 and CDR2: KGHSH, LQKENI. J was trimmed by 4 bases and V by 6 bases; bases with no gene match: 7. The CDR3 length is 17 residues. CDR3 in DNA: TGTGCCAGCTCGGGACTAGCGGGAGGCCCTAAATACAATGAGCAGTTCTTC. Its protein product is CASSGLAGGPKYNEQFF.

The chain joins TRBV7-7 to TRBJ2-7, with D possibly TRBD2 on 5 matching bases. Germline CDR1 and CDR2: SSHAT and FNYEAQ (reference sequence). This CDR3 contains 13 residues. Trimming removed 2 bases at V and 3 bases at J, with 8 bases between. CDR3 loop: CASSLSGLYEQYF. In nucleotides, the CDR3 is TGTGCCAGCAGCTTATCCGGACTCTACGAGCAGTACTTC.

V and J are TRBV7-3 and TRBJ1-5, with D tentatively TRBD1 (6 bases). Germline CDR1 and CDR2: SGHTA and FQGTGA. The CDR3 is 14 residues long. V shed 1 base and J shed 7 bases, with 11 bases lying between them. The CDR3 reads CASSLNGGDQPQHF. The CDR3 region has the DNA TGTGCCAGCAGCTTAAATGGGGGCGACCAGCCCCAGCATTTT.

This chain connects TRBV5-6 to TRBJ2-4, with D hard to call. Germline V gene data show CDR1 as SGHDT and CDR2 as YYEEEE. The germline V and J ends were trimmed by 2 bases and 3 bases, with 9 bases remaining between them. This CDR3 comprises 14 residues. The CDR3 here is CASSFLTDKNIQYF. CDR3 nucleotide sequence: TGTGCCAGCAGCTTCCTCACAGACAAAAACATTCAGTACTTC.

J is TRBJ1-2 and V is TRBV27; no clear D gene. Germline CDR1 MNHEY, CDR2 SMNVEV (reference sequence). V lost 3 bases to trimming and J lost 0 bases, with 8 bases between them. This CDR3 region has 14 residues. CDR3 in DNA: TGTGCCAGCAGTTTTCAGCGGGCTAACTATGGCTACACCTTC. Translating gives CASSFQRANYGYTF.

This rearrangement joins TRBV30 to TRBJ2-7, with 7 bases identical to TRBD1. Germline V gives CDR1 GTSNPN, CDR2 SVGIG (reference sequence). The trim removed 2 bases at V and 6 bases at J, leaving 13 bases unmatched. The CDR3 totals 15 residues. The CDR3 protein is CAWSKTETGHREQYF. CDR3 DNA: TGTGCCTGGAGTAAAACGGAGACAGGGCATCGCGAGCAGTACTTC.

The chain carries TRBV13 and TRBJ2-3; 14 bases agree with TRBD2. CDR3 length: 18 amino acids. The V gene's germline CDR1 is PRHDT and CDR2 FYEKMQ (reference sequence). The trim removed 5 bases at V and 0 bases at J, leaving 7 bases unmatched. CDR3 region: CASSGGLAGGGSTDTQYF. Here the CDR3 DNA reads TGTGCCAGCAGCGGAGGACTAGCGGGAGGAGGTAGCACAGATACGCAGTATTTT.

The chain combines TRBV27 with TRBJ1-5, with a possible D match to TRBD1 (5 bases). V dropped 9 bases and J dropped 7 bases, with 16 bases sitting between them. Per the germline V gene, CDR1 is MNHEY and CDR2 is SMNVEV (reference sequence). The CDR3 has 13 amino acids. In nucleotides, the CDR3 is TGTGCCAGTGGGGAGGGGACGGTCCAGCCCCAGCATTTT. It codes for CASGEGTVQPQHF.

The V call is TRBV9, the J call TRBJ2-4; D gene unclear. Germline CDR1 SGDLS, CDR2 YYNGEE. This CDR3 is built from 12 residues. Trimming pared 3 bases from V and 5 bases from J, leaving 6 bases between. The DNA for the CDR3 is TGTGCCAGCAGCGGCTCAGAAAACATTCAGTACTTC. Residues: CASSGSENIQYF.

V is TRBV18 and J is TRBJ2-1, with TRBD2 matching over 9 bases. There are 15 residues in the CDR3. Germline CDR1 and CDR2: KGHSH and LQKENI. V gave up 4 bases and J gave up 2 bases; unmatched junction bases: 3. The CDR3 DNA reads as TGTGCCAGCTCACTATTAGCGGGAGCCTACAATGAGCAGTTCTTC. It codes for CASSLLAGAYNEQFF. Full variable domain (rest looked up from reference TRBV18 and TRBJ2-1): NAGVMQNPRHLVRRRGQEARLRCSPMKGHSHVYWYRQLPEEGLKFMVYLQKENIIDESGMPKERFSAEFPKEGPSILRIQQVVRGDSAAYFCASSLLAGAYNEQFFGPGTRLTVL.

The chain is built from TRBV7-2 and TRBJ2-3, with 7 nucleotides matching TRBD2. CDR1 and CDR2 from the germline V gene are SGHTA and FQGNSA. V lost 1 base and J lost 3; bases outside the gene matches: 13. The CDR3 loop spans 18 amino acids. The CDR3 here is CASSLEIFGGSGTDTQYF. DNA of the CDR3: TGTGCCAGCAGCTTAGAGATTTTTGGCGGGAGTGGGACAGATACGCAGTATTTT.

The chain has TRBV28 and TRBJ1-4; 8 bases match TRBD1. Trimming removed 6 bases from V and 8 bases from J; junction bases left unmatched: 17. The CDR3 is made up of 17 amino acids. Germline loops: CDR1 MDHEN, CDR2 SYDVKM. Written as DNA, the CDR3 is TGTGCCAGCAGCCGAGGACAGGGAGGGATATTTCGGGAAAAACTGTTTTTT. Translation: CASSRGQGGIFREKLFF.

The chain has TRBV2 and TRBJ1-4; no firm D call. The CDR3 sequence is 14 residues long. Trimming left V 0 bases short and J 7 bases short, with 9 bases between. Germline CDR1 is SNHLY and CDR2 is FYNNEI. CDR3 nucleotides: TGTGCCAGCAGTGAAGCCCCCCAGGTTGAAAAACTGTTTTTT. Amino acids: CASSEAPQVEKLFF.

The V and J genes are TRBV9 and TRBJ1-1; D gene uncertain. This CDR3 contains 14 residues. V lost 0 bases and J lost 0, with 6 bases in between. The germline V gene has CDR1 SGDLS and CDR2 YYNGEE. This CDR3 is CASSVVLVNTEAFF. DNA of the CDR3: TGTGCCAGCAGCGTAGTTCTCGTGAACACTGAAGCTTTCTTT.

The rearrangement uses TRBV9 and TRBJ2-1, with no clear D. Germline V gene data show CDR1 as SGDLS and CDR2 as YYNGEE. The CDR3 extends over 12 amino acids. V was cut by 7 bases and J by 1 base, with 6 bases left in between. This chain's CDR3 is CASEASYNEQFF. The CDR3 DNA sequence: TGTGCCAGCGAGGCTTCCTACAATGAGCAGTTCTTC.